The 13 T cell receptor beta chains below come from one sample, sequenced in a study of shared clonotypes between healthy human individuals. Assay: immunoSEQ multiplex PCR; the TCRdb copy retains only in-frame clones and omits some. The data show a few hundred thousand clones, with around 96% seen just once and less than 0.35% held by the top ten. The sample taken for sequencing was memory CD8+ T cells sorted from blood. The subset denotes: CD45RO+ cells pooled with CCR7-negative TemRA cells. The source of these receptors is a man between 25 and 39 years old in good health.

This sequence joins TRBV2 and TRBJ2-7; D remains unclear. V was clipped by 5 bases and J by 6 bases, with 17 bases between them. Germline V gene lookup returns CDR1 SNHLY and CDR2 FYNNEI. This CDR3 is 14 amino acids long. The CDR3 here is CASSKRIKSGEQYF. The CDR3, as DNA: TGTGCCAGCAGTAAAAGGATCAAGTCGGGCGAGCAGTACTTC.

The chain is built from TRBV11-1 and TRBJ2-3; D remains ambiguous. Looked up from germline, CDR1 is SGHAT and CDR2 is FQDESV (reference sequence). The V and J ends lost 0 bases and 4 bases respectively, with 5 bases between them. This CDR3 is built from 13 residues. This CDR3 is CASSLAWADTQYF. CDR3 DNA sequence: TGTGCCAGCAGCTTAGCGTGGGCAGATACGCAGTATTTT.

The rearrangement joins TRBV7-2 to TRBJ2-7; 8 bases agree with TRBD1. The CDR3 extends over 14 amino acids. CDR1 SGHTA and CDR2 FQGNSA come from the germline V gene. Losses at the gene ends were 2 bases for V and 1 base for J; bases not matched to a gene: 1. This chain's CDR3 is CASSLRQGSYEQYF. The CDR3 region has the DNA TGTGCCAGCAGCTTACGACAGGGGTCCTACGAGCAGTACTTC.

This clone was observed once. The gene calls are TRBV6-5 and TRBJ2-3; maybe TRBD1 (5 bases). CDR3 length: 15 amino acids. V was trimmed by 3 bases and J by 4 bases, leaving 14 bases between them. In germline, CDR1 is MNHEY, CDR2 SVGAGI. In nucleotides, the CDR3 is TGTGCCAGCAGTTATCGTAGGGGCGGCGCAGATACGCAGTATTTT. Its protein is CASSYRRGGADTQYF.

This clone has more than one count but fewer than ten. The chain has TRBV6-5 and TRBJ1-4, with D possibly matching TRBD1 (5 bases). The CDR3 has 13 amino acids. Trimming stripped 2 bases from V and 12 bases from J, with 13 bases between. Germline-derived CDR1 and CDR2 are MNHEY and SVGAGI. The CDR3 here is CASSYIREGELFF. In DNA form, the CDR3 reads TGTGCCAGCAGTTACATCCGGGAAGGGGAACTGTTTTTT.

This clone was seen just once. The V call is TRBV18, the J call TRBJ2-7; TRBD2 matches 7 bases. The trim removed 2 bases at V and 6 bases at J, leaving 16 bases unmatched. CDR3 size: 17 residues. The germline V gene encodes CDR1 KGHSH and CDR2 LQKENI. CDR3 sequence (DNA): TGTGCCAGCTCACCATATGGGTCGACTAGCCGGTCTGGCGAGCAGTACTTC. Amino acids: CASSPYGSTSRSGEQYF.

The chain combines TRBV5-4 with TRBJ2-4; D may match TRBD1 or TRBD2 (5 bases each). The CDR3 totals 14 residues. Looked up from germline, CDR1 is SGHNT and CDR2 is YYREEE (reference sequence). Trimming removed 2 bases from V and 1 base from J, with 7 bases in between. CDR3 sequence: CASSFGAAKNIQYF. CDR3 nucleotides: TGTGCCAGCAGCTTCGGGGCTGCCAAAAACATTCAGTACTTC.

The chain recombines TRBV10-1 with TRBJ2-7; 8 bases match TRBD1. The CDR3 consists of 16 residues. The germline V gene has CDR1 WNHNN and CDR2 SYGVQD (reference sequence). Trimming cost V 8 bases and J 4 bases; bases outside gene matches: 16. Here the CDR3 reads CASPMDRVTPLYEQYF. The CDR3 bases are TGCGCCAGCCCTATGGACAGGGTAACCCCTTTGTACGAGCAGTACTTC.

Worth noting for this clone: This specimen includes other DNA sequences encoding the same CDR3. J is TRBJ2-7 and V is TRBV18; 7 positions agree with TRBD2. V shed 6 bases and J 2 bases; nucleotides not matched to a gene: 10. From germline, CDR1 is KGHSH and CDR2 LQKENI. The CDR3 is 15 residues long. This chain's CDR3 is CASSLAGLPTYEQYF. The CDR3 DNA reads as TGTGCCAGCTCCCTGGCGGGACTACCTACCTACGAGCAGTACTTC.

This rearrangement joins TRBV5-1 to TRBJ1-1; D remains unclear. The CDR3 length is 11 residues. In germline, CDR1 is SGHRS, CDR2 YFSETQ. V was shortened by 0 bases and J by 9 bases, with 6 bases between the two germline ends. CDR3 sequence: CASSLEGQAFF. Written as DNA, the CDR3 is TGCGCCAGCAGCTTGGAAGGGCAAGCTTTCTTT.

This clone was seen a single time. This rearrangement joins TRBV10-3 to TRBJ2-3; 10 bases are a match to TRBD2. This CDR3 comprises 15 residues. The V segment lost 8 bases and the J segment 0 bases; nucleotides outside the gene matches: 5. Per germline, CDR1 ENHRY and CDR2 SYGVKD. The CDR3 protein is CAISGLAESTDTQYF. DNA for the CDR3: TGTGCCATCTCCGGACTAGCGGAAAGCACAGATACGCAGTATTTT.

The chain has TRBV29-1 and TRBJ2-3; D not resolved. V dropped 4 bases and J dropped 2 bases, with 13 bases sitting between them. Germline lookup yields CDR1 SQVTM and CDR2 ANQGSEA. The CDR3 runs 14 residues. The CDR3 sequence is CSVVDRAFTDTQYF. The CDR3, as DNA: TGCAGCGTTGTCGATCGGGCCTTCACAGATACGCAGTATTTT.

The CDR3 spells CASSPDSVDTQYF. DNA for the CDR3: TGTGCCAGCAGCCCCGATTCAGTAGATACGCAGTATTTT. V is TRBV7-9 and J is TRBJ2-3; D not resolved. From germline, CDR1 is SEHNR and CDR2 FQNEAQ (reference sequence). V gave up 5 bases and J gave up 5 bases, with 11 bases separating them. CDR3 length: 13 residues. Full variable domain (rest looked up from reference TRBV7-9 and TRBJ2-3): DTGVSQNPRHKITKRGQNVTFRCDPISEHNRLYWYRQTLGQGPEFLTYFQNEAQLEKSRLLSDRFSAERPKGSFSTLEIQRTEQGDSAMYLCASSPDSVDTQYFGPGTRLTVL.